These T cell receptor beta chains were read from a single sample in a study of CD8 T cells in ankylosing spondylitis. A single record per CDR3 protein comes from TCRdb applying MiXCR to the 5' RACE reads. The sample lists about 140,000 distinct CDR3 sequences, roughly 8% occurring once. The sequenced sample consisted of synovial fluid, either unsorted or a sorted T cell fraction (not recorded which). These receptors were collected from a male donor with ankylosing spondylitis. Both conserved end residues are part of each CDR3. D genes are given only for firm matches. Clone size is not always given. Where it is, it says once, few, many or a class for expanded clones.

CDR3 | DNA | D | size | J | V
CASTWGTGVSGELFF | TGTGCCAGCACCTGGGGGACAGGCGTTAGCGGGGAGCTGTTTTTT | TRBD1 | many | TRBJ2-2 | TRBV12-3/TRBV12-4
CSAADRGGRKTQYF | TGCAGTGCTGCGGACAGGGGAGGGAGGAAGACCCAGTACTTC | TRBD1 | few | TRBJ2-5 | TRBV20-1
CASSRDFAINEQFF | TGTGCCAGCAGTCGCGATTTCGCGATCAATGAGCAGTTCTTC | . | few | TRBJ2-1 | TRBV6-1
CASSQGGNTIYF | TGTGCCAGCAGCCAGGGTGGAAACACCATATATTTT | . | many | TRBJ1-3 | TRBV28
CASSVGASAGGANVLTF | TGTGCCAGCAGCGTAGGCGCTTCAGCGGGAGGGGCCAACGTCCTGACTTTC | TRBD2 | . | TRBJ2-6 | TRBV9
CASSLYRDTQYF | TGTGCCAGCAGCTTATACAGAGATACGCAGTATTTT | . | many | TRBJ2-3 | TRBV7-9
CASSEFPLGRYEKLFF | TGTGCCAGCAGTGAATTTCCTCTCGGGCGGTATGAAAAACTGTTTTTT | . | few | TRBJ1-4 | TRBV6-1
CASSSSGGVVGYTF | TGTGCCAGCAGCTCCTCAGGGGGGGTGGTTGGCTACACCTTC | TRBD1 | many | TRBJ1-2 | TRBV7-2
CASSHRVSGETQYF | TGTGCCAGCAGCCACAGGGTCTCGGGAGAGACCCAGTACTTC | . | . | TRBJ2-5 | TRBV27
CASSLRDRASGELFF | TGTGCCAGCAGTTTGCGAGACAGGGCGTCCGGGGAGCTGTTTTTT | TRBD1 | few | TRBJ2-2 | TRBV12-3/TRBV12-4
CASSLDGRGETQYF | TGTGCCAGCAGCTTAGACGGGAGAGGGGAGACCCAGTACTTC | . | few | TRBJ2-5 | TRBV11-3
CASSRGVASGANVLTF | TGCGCCAGCAGCCGGGGAGTGGCCTCTGGGGCCAACGTCCTGACTTTC | . | . | TRBJ2-6 | TRBV4-3
CSARKGSGDSYEQYF | TGCAGTGCTAGAAAGGGTAGCGGGGACTCCTACGAGCAGTACTTC | TRBD2 | . | TRBJ2-7 | TRBV20-1
CASSLEYEQYF | TGTGCCAGCAGCTTGGAGTACGAGCAGTACTTC | . | few | TRBJ2-7 | TRBV5-6
CASSSVAGPLRGTQYF | TGTGCCAGCAGCTCTGTAGCGGGACCCCTTCGTGGGACCCAGTACTTC | TRBD2 | many | TRBJ2-5 | TRBV7-9
CATSRGGTGGGYGYTF | TGTGCCACCAGCAGAGGAGGGACAGGGGGCGGATATGGCTACACCTTC | TRBD1 | . | TRBJ1-2 | TRBV15
CASRLAGDEQYF | TGTGCCAGCAGACTAGCGGGAGACGAGCAGTACTTC | TRBD2 | few | TRBJ2-7 | TRBV11-2
CASFPSRGRSSYEQYF | TGTGCCAGTTTCCCTTCCCGGGGCAGGAGCTCCTACGAGCAGTACTTC | . | . | TRBJ2-7 | TRBV28
CASSWGQAFYEQFF | TGTGCCAGCAGCTGGGGACAGGCGTTCTATGAGCAGTTCTTC | TRBD1 | many | TRBJ2-1 | TRBV5-4
CASSWFGLGSHTEAFF | TGCGCCAGCAGCTGGTTCGGGTTGGGGTCCCACACTGAAGCTTTCTTT | . | many | TRBJ1-1 | TRBV5-1
CASSQDDGTGKEKLFF | TGCGCCAGCAGCCAAGATGATGGGACAGGGAAAGAAAAACTGTTTTTT | TRBD1 | many | TRBJ1-4 | TRBV4-1
CASSFGGGLDTQYF | TGTGCCAGCAGCTTCGGGGGGGGTCTTGATACGCAGTATTTT | TRBD2 | . | TRBJ2-3 | TRBV9
CASSLGQGKETQYF | TGCGCCAGCAGCTTGGGCCAGGGGAAAGAGACCCAGTACTTC | . | many | TRBJ2-5 | TRBV5-1
CASSPTLSNQPQHF | TGTGCCAGCAGTCCGACACTCAGCAATCAGCCCCAGCATTTT | . | few | TRBJ1-5 | TRBV2
CASSLALAVGEQFF | TGTGCCAGCAGCTTAGCGCTAGCAGTTGGTGAGCAGTTCTTC | . | many | TRBJ2-1 | TRBV7-2
CASSKVGGRYF | TGTGCCAGCAGCAAAGTTGGCGGGAGGTATTTT | . | once | TRBJ2-3 | TRBV21-1
CASSIRAETQYF | TGTGCCAGCAGTATAAGGGCGGAGACCCAGTACTTC | . | . | TRBJ2-5 | TRBV14